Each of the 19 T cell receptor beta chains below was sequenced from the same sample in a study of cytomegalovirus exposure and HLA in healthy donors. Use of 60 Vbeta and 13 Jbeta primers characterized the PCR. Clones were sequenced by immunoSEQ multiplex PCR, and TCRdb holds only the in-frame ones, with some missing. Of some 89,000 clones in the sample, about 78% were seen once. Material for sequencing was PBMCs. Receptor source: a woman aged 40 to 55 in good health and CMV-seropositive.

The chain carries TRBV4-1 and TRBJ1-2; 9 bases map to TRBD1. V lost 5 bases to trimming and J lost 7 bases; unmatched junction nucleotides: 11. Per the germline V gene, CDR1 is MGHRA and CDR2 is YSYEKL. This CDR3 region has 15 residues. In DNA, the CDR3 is TGCGCCAGCAGCGCCTCTCGGACAGGGGATGCTGGCTACACCTTC. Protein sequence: CASSASRTGDAGYTF.

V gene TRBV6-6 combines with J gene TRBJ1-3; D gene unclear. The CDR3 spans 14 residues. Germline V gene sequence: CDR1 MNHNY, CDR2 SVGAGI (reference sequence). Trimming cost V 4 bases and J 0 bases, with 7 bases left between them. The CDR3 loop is CASSSASSGNTIYF. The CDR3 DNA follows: TGTGCCAGCAGTTCAGCGAGCTCTGGAAACACCATATATTTT.

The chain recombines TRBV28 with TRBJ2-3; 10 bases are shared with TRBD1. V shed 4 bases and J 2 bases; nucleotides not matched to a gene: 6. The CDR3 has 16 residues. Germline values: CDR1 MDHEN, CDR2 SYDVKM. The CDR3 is CASSSLDRGFTDTQYF. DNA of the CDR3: TGTGCCAGCAGTTCCCTGGACAGGGGGTTCACAGATACGCAGTATTTT.

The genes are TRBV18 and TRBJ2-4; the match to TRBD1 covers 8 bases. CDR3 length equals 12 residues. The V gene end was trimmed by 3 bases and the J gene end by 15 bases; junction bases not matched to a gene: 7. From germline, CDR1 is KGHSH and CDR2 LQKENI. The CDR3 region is CASSPVQGDPYF. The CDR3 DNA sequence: TGTGCCAGCTCACCGGTACAGGGGGATCCGTACTTC.

The CDR3 sequence: CASRQGIYNEQFF. Written as DNA, the CDR3 is TGCGCCAGTAGACAGGGGATTTACAATGAGCAGTTCTTC. This chain uses TRBV10-2 with TRBJ2-1; TRBD1 aligns across 8 bases. The CDR3 is 13 residues long. V lost 9 bases and J lost 4; bases outside the gene matches: 5. Germline V gene lookup returns CDR1 WSHSY and CDR2 SAAADI.

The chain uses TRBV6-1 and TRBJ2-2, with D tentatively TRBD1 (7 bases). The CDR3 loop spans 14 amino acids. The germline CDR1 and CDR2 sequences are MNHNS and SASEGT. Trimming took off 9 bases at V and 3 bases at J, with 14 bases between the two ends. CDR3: CASFTGEDTGELFF. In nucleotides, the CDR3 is TGTGCCAGTTTTACAGGGGAGGACACCGGGGAGCTGTTTTTT.

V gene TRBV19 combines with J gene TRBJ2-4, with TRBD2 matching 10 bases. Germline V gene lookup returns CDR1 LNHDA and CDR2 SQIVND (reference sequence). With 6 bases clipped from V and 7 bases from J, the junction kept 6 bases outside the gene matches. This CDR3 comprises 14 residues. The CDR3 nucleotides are TGTGCCAGTAGGCCAAGCGGGAGGGCGAACATTCAGTACTTC. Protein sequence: CASRPSGRANIQYF.

The CDR3 bases are TGTGCCAGCAGCTTGGCAGGGAGGGGGGATACGCAGTATTTT. Translating it yields CASSLAGRGDTQYF. The chain uses TRBV5-6 and TRBJ2-3; a weak D match, TRBD2 (7 bases). Trimming removed 0 bases at V and 6 bases at J, with 11 bases between. Germline-derived CDR1 and CDR2 are SGHDT and YYEEEE. The CDR3 runs to 14 residues.

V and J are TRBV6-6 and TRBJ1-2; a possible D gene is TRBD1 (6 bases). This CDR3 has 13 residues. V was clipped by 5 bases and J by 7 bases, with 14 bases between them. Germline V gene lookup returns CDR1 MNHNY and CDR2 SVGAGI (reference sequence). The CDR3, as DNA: TGTGCCAGCAGTAACCAACAGGGTCGTGGCTACACCTTC. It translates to CASSNQQGRGYTF.

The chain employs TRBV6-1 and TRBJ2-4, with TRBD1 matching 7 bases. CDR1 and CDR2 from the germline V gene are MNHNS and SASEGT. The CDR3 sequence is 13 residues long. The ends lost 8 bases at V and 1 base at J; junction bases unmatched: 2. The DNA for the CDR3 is TGTGCCAGCGAGGGGGCGGCCAAAAACATTCAGTACTTC. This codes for CASEGAAKNIQYF.

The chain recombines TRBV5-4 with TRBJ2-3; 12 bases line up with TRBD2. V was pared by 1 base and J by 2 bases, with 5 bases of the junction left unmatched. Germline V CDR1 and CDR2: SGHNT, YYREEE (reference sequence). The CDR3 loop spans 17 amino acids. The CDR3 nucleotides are TGTGCCAGCAGCTTGTTCCTAGCGGGAGGGTACACAGATACGCAGTATTTT. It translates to CASSLFLAGGYTDTQYF.

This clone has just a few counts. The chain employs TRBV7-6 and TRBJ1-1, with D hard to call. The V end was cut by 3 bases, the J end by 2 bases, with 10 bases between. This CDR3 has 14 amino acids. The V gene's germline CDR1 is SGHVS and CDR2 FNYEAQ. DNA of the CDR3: TGTGCCAGCAGCTTGGGAGGTAGAAACACTGAAGCTTTCTTT. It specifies CASSLGGRNTEAFF.

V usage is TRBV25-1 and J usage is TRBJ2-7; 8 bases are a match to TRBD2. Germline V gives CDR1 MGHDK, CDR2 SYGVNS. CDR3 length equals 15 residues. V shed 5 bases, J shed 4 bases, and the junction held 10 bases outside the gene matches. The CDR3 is CASSSYSGKLYEQYF. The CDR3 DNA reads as TGTGCCAGCAGTAGTTATAGCGGGAAGTTATACGAGCAGTACTTC.

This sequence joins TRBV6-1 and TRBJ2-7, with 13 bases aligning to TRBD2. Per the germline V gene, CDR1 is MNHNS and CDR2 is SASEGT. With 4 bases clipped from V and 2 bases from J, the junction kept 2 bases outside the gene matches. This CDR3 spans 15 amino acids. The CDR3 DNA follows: TGTGCCAGCAGTGCACTAGCGGGAGGGGCCTACGAGCAGTACTTC. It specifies CASSALAGGAYEQYF.

For the CDR3, the DNA is TGTGCCAGCAGTTTCAGGGGCGGCGAGCAGTACTTC. This encodes CASSFRGGEQYF. The gene calls are TRBV6-5 and TRBJ2-7, with D tentatively TRBD1 (6 bases). Between the trimmed V and J ends, which lost 4 bases and 6 bases, there was a span of 10 bases. This CDR3 has 12 residues. CDR1 and CDR2 (germline): MNHEY, SVGAGI.

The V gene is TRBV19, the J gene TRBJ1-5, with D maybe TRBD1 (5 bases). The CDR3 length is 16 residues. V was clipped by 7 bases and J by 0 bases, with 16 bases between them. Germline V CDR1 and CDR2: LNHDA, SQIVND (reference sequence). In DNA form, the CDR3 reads TGTGCCAGTACCCCCAGGGATCCCCCTAGCAATCAGCCCCAGCATTTT. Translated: CASTPRDPPSNQPQHF. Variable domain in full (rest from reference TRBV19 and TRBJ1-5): DGGITQSPKYLFRKEGQNVTLSCEQNLNHDAMYWYRQDPGQGLRLIYYSQIVNDFQKGDIAEGYSVSREKKESFPLTVTSAQKNPTAFYLCASTPRDPPSNQPQHFGDGTRLSIL.

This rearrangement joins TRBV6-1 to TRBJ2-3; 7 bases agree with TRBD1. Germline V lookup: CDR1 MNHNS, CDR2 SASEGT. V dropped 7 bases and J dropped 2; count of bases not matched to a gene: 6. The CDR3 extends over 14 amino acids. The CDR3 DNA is TGTGCCAGCAAAGGGACAGAGACCACAGATACGCAGTATTTT. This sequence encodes CASKGTETTDTQYF.

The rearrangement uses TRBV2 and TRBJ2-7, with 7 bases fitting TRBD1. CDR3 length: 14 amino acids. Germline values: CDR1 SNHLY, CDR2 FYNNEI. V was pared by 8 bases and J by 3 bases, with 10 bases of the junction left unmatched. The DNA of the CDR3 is TGTGCCAGCGTCATGGAGAGGGGGCTCTACGAGCAGTACTTC. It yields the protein CASVMERGLYEQYF.

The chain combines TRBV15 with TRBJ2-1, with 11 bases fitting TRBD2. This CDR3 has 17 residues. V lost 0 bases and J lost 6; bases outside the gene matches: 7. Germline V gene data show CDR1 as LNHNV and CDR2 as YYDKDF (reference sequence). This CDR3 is CATSRDLLAGGGNEQFF. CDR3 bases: TGTGCCACCAGCAGAGATCTCCTAGCGGGAGGTGGCAATGAGCAGTTCTTC.